The 24 T cell receptor beta chains presented below share a single source sample, sequenced in a study of blood T cells in healthy people across ages. Combining a sample-barcoded 5' primer with a J-beta primer mix, a second PCR ran for about 7 to 12 cycles. TCRdb re-derived calls from the 5' RACE reads in MiXCR, one entry per CDR3 protein. The data show 710,000 or so distinct CDR3 sequences, roughly 32% seen once. Sequencing was performed on blood. The receptors come from a woman of 80 years or more in good health.

This clonotype came up many times. The gene calls are TRBV14 and TRBJ2-3; 9 bases agree with TRBD1. CDR1 and CDR2 from the germline V gene are SGHDN and FVKESK. With V trimmed by 2 bases and J by 1 base, 7 bases remained unmatched. The CDR3 loop spans 17 amino acids. DNA of the CDR3: TGTGCCAGCAGCCAATTAACAGGGGGCATCGGCACAGATACGCAGTATTTT. Translation: CASSQLTGGIGTDTQYF.

This clonotype showed up many times. The chain links TRBV6-5 to TRBJ2-7; D is unresolved. Germline lookup yields CDR1 MNHEY and CDR2 SVGAGI. Trimming shortened V by 4 bases and J by 0 bases, and 16 bases separated the two germline ends. This CDR3 contains 16 residues. Here the CDR3 DNA reads TGTGCCAGCAGTTCCATGAGCGCGACTGACTCCTACGAGCAGTACTTC. Protein sequence: CASSSMSATDSYEQYF.

This clonotype was observed many times. CDR3 protein: CASRGQLQETQYF. DNA of the CDR3: TGTGCCAGCAGGGGACAGCTACAAGAGACCCAGTACTTC. The chain recombines TRBV7-8 with TRBJ2-5, with 7 positions matching TRBD1. The CDR3 extends over 13 amino acids. Germline V gene data show CDR1 as SGHVS and CDR2 as FQNEAQ. The V gene end was trimmed by 6 bases and the J gene end by 2 bases; junction bases not matched to a gene: 3.

At least ten counts were recorded for this clonotype. The chain has TRBV5-1 and TRBJ2-1; the match to TRBD2 covers 8 bases. The J segment lost 4 bases and the V segment lost 6 bases, leaving 6 bases of the junction unmatched. Per germline, CDR1 SGHRS and CDR2 YFSETQ. The CDR3 is 14 amino acids. This chain's CDR3 is CASTPAGGYNEQFF. The CDR3, as DNA: TGCGCCAGCACCCCCGCGGGAGGTTACAATGAGCAGTTCTTC.

This clonotype has only a few counts. The chain has TRBV6-2 or TRBV6-3 and TRBJ1-6; no clear D gene. The CDR3 consists of 15 residues. Germline V lookup: CDR1 MNHEY, CDR2 SVGEGT. V was clipped by 8 bases and J by 7 bases, with 18 bases between them. The CDR3 DNA reads TGTGCCAGCTCCTTGGCCGGGGTTTTGAATTCACCCCTCCACTTT. It yields the protein CASSLAGVLNSPLHF.

In its sample, this clonotype was seen many times. The chain links TRBV7-2 to TRBJ1-2; TRBD1 matches 7 bases. The CDR3 is 14 amino acids. Germline V gives CDR1 SGHTA, CDR2 FQGNSA. Trimming took 5 bases from V and 5 from J; bases not matched to a gene: 8. CDR3 amino acids: CASSNDRASYGYTF. CDR3 bases: TGTGCCAGCAGCAATGACAGGGCTTCTTATGGCTACACCTTC.

Concerning this clonotype itself: This clone may be a read error of a much larger clone one base away. This likely comes from a read error, as the CDR3 has no conserved phenylalanine or tryptophan at its end. V and J are TRBV6-2 or TRBV6-3 and TRBJ1-5, with D possibly matching TRBD1 (6 bases). CDR1 is MNHEY and CDR2 is SVGEGT in the germline V gene. Trimming stripped 2 bases from V and 4 bases from J, with 24 bases between. The CDR3 extends over 19 amino acids. CDR3 amino acids: CASSYQTSTIDRPNQPQHV. The CDR3 nucleotides read TGTGCCAGCAGTTACCAGACTTCTACTATCGACAGGCCTAATCAGCCCCAGCATGTT.

The gene calls are TRBV5-1 and TRBJ2-2; D is unclear. Trimming removed 4 bases from V and 7 bases from J, with 11 bases in between. The germline gives CDR1 SGHRS, CDR2 YFSETQ. CDR3 length: 13 amino acids. The CDR3 nucleotides are TGCGCCAGCAGCCGACGGGCAGACGGGGAGCTGTTTTTT. It specifies CASSRRADGELFF.

This clonotype has a count of ten or more. The rearrangement links TRBV27 to TRBJ2-3; D possibly uses TRBD1 or TRBD2 (7 bases each). The CDR3 consists of 16 residues. Germline CDR1 MNHEY, CDR2 SMNVEV (reference sequence). Trimming left V 5 bases short and J 4 bases short, with 19 bases between. This CDR3 is CASSPTARGGADTQYF. The DNA for the CDR3 is TGTGCCAGCAGTCCGACAGCCAGGGGGGGGGCAGATACGCAGTATTTT.

CDR3 amino acids: CASSLVGGPTNTGELFF. Written as DNA, the CDR3 is TGTGCCAGCAGTTTAGTGGGGGGTCCCACGAACACCGGGGAGCTGTTTTTT. The chain couples TRBV27 to TRBJ2-2, with TRBD2 as a possible D gene (6 bases). Between the trimmed V and J ends, which lost 2 bases and 0 bases, there was a span of 13 bases. The CDR3 sequence is 17 residues long. CDR1 MNHEY and CDR2 SMNVEV come from the germline V gene (reference sequence).

This clonotype was counted at least ten times. V and J are TRBV7-7 and TRBJ2-3; the match to TRBD2 covers 11 bases. CDR3 length: 18 residues. Germline CDR1 and CDR2: SSHAT and FNYEAQ (reference sequence). Unmatched junction bases numbered 9, after V lost 1 base and J lost 3 bases. The CDR3 loop is CASSLGGTSGRGTDTQYF. CDR3 nucleotide sequence: TGTGCCAGCAGCTTAGGTGGGACTAGCGGCCGAGGGACAGATACGCAGTATTTT.

Many counts were recorded for this clonotype. The chain has TRBV7-9 and TRBJ1-2; TRBD1 matches at 9 bases. The V gene end was trimmed by 3 bases and the J gene end by 8 bases; junction bases not matched to a gene: 7. The CDR3 has 14 amino acids. Germline V CDR1 and CDR2: SEHNR, FQNEAQ (reference sequence). This CDR3 reads CASSLTGTGHGYTF. CDR3 bases: TGTGCCAGCAGCTTGACCGGGACAGGGCACGGCTACACCTTC.

This clonotype was counted at least ten times. The chain uses TRBV2 and TRBJ1-1, with D perhaps matching TRBD1 (5 bases). CDR1 is SNHLY and CDR2 is FYNNEI in the germline V gene. The CDR3 covers 13 residues. Trimming removed 9 bases from V and 8 bases from J, with 19 bases in between. The CDR3 region is CASDFRGTGEAFF. The DNA for the CDR3 is TGTGCCAGTGATTTCCGGGGGACCGGAGAAGCTTTCTTT.

This clonotype was observed a handful of times. The V call is TRBV14, the J call TRBJ2-7; D gene unclear. The CDR3 is 13 residues long. V was pared by 4 bases and J by 8 bases, with 15 bases between. Germline V gene sequence: CDR1 SGHDN, CDR2 FVKESK. The CDR3 is CASSRLPLGKQYF. DNA for the CDR3: TGTGCCAGCAGCCGCCTTCCTCTAGGCAAGCAGTACTTC.

This clonotype has only a few counts. The genes are TRBV6-5 and TRBJ1-2, with a possible D match to TRBD1 (5 bases). The CDR3 spans 15 residues. Germline lookup yields CDR1 MNHEY and CDR2 SVGAGI. The V end lost 0 bases, the J end lost 3 bases, and 11 bases lay between the germline ends. The CDR3, as DNA: TGTGCCAGCAGTTACTCCGCTCCGGGGGACTATGGCTACACCTTC. Its translation: CASSYSAPGDYGYTF.

This clonotype was recorded a few times. The CDR3 DNA is TGTGCCAGCAGCTTAGGGTGGCAGGTGGATGGCTACACCTTC. As protein: CASSLGWQVDGYTF. The chain joins TRBV7-3 to TRBJ1-2; the D is unclear. Germline-derived CDR1 and CDR2 are SGHTA and FQGTGA. The CDR3 has 14 amino acids. V lost 2 bases to trimming and J lost 6 bases, with 13 bases between them.

The chain has TRBV20-1 and TRBJ2-5, with 10 nucleotides matching TRBD2. CDR3 size: 15 residues. The V segment lost 1 base and the J segment 1 base; nucleotides outside the gene matches: 3. From germline, CDR1 is DFQATT and CDR2 SNEGSKA (reference sequence). CDR3 coding DNA: TGCAGTGCTAGAGGTAGCGGGGGGCGCCAAGAGACCCAGTACTTC. Encoded protein: CSARGSGGRQETQYF.

The J gene is TRBJ1-5, the V gene TRBV6-2 or TRBV6-3; 8 bases agree with TRBD1. CDR1 and CDR2 (germline): MNHEY, SVGEGT. CDR3 length: 17 residues. V shed 10 bases and J 0 bases; nucleotides not matched to a gene: 14. The CDR3 nucleotides read TGTGCCAACGCGACCTGGACAGGGATTAATAGCAATCAGCCCCAGCATTTT. It encodes CANATWTGINSNQPQHF.

In its sample, this clonotype was seen a few times. With a much larger clone just one base away, this may be a read error. V usage is TRBV5-1 and J usage is TRBJ2-6; D is tentatively TRBD1 or TRBD2 (5 bases each). The CDR3 is 13 residues long. CDR1 and CDR2 (germline): SGHRS, YFSETQ. The CDR3 loop is CASRDSGANVRTF. The CDR3, as DNA: TGCGCCAGCAGGGACTCTGGGGCCAACGTCCGGACTTTC.

V gene TRBV20-1 combines with J gene TRBJ1-5, with 7 bases aligning to TRBD1. Germline V gene lookup returns CDR1 DFQATT and CDR2 SNEGSKA (reference sequence). J lost 0 bases, V lost 0 bases, and 5 bases had no gene match. The CDR3 covers 16 residues. CDR3 DNA sequence: TGCAGTGCTAGAGACGGGACAGAAAATAGCAATCAGCCCCAGCATTTT. Translation gives CSARDGTENSNQPQHF.

The chain recombines TRBV6-1 with TRBJ1-1; D not resolved. The CDR3 has 13 amino acids. Deletions cut 3 bases from V and 3 bases from J, with 8 bases between. Germline V gene lookup returns CDR1 MNHNS and CDR2 SASEGT. The CDR3 nucleotides are TGTGCCAGCAGTGACGAGCTTCACACTGAAGCTTTCTTT. Translation gives CASSDELHTEAFF.

The rearrangement joins TRBV29-1 to TRBJ2-5; D is possibly TRBD2 (6 bases). The V gene's germline CDR1 is SQVTM and CDR2 ANQGSEA. Between the trimmed V and J ends, which lost 7 bases and 5 bases, there was a span of 20 bases. The length of the CDR3 is 14 residues. This CDR3 is CSATAPAGGETQYF. The CDR3 coding sequence is TGCAGCGCCACTGCCCCAGCGGGCGGCGAGACCCAGTACTTC.

The table lists this clonotype with many counts. The chain is built from TRBV4-3 and TRBJ2-6; D might be TRBD2 (6 bases). This CDR3 contains 19 residues. Germline CDR1 and CDR2: LGHNA and YSLEER. Trimming removed 3 bases from V and 0 bases from J, with 18 bases in between. CDR3: CASSHPPGGEVSGANVLTF. The DNA of the CDR3 is TGCGCCAGCAGCCACCCCCCGGGCGGGGAAGTCTCTGGGGCCAACGTCCTGACTTTC.

This clonotype has at least ten counts. The chain uses TRBV20-1 and TRBJ1-2; D ambiguous. The V end lost 0 bases, the J end lost 8 bases, and 19 bases lay between the germline ends. CDR1 DFQATT and CDR2 SNEGSKA come from the germline V gene (reference sequence). The CDR3 length is 15 residues. The DNA of the CDR3 is TGCAGTGCTAGAGATCTCGCTTGGGGAGGGCGAGGCTACACCTTC. Amino acid sequence: CSARDLAWGGRGYTF.